Sequencing of this TCR beta chain was carried out in a study of Ad26.COV2.S vaccination and SARS-CoV-2 variants (TCRdb year 2021). Concerning the study at large: Donors in the vaccine arm were drawn from COV1001, a phase I-IIa trial of Ad26.COV2.S in healthy adults that was multicentre, randomized, double-blind and placebo-controlled. Dosing of Ad26.COV2.S was intramuscular, at either 5x10^10 or 1x10^11 viral particles, delivered as one shot or as two shots spaced 56 days apart. The specificity and breadth of SARS-CoV-2-reactive T cell receptors after Ad26.COV2.S vaccination were assessed by TCRbeta repertoire sequencing. The TCR-sequenced set comprised around 30 samples: approximately 19 Ad26.COV2.S vaccine recipients, 5 placebo recipients and 8 SARS-CoV-2 convalescent individuals. Trial participants were randomized into five groups of five, in which low-dose or high-dose Ad26.COV2.S was given once or twice, or placebo was given on both occasions. Blinding of investigators to trial group allocation was maintained during experiments and outcome assessment.

TCRbeta CDR3 regions were sequenced with the immunoSEQ Assay. After extraction, genomic DNA underwent amplification by bias-controlled multiplex PCR, followed by high-throughput sequencing. The authors' pipeline ran thus. To quantify the absolute abundance of every unique TCRbeta CDR3 region, sequences were collapsed and filtered. T cell fraction was estimated by normalizing TCRbeta template counts to usable DNA, which was measured by amplifying reference genes present in all nucleated cells. Repertoire TCRs were annotated as SARS-CoV-2-specific when V gene, CDR3 amino acid sequence and J gene were exactly matched to a known reactive TCR set. The reference SARS-CoV-2 TCR set was obtained from MIRA and was filtered for enrichment in COVID-19-positive ImmuneCODE repertoires, whereby public or cross-reactive TCRs were removed. Using the MIRA antigens, annotated TCRs were further analysed by specific ORF or by position within an ORF. Breadth was defined as annotated unique rearrangements over total unique productive rearrangements; depth was the summed frequency of those rearrangements. Group comparisons of TCR breadth used two-sided Wilcoxon rank-sum tests. TCRdb stores this immuneACCESS table with in-frame sequences only. Part of the clones is absent; in the studies checked, under half of the shortfall reflects unresolved V genes, and no reason is known for the rest. That table gives V, J and clone size, and the DNA gave D and trimming. This sample holds under 550,000 clones; around 90% were observed only once. The ten largest clones take up 12% of the sample.

This clone came up once. The clone's antigen remains unknown. Base qualities are not at hand, and no much larger clone is one base apart. The research as a whole found: Comparing responses between vaccine doses or regimens was not something the study was powered to do. The authors noted that total T cell responses may have been underestimated by the TCR breadth and depth analyses. After vaccination, spike-specific CD8+ and CD4+ T cell responses were reported to show substantial breadth. Vaccine and placebo recipients had similar non-spike TCR breadth, a finding consistent with the vaccine containing only spike. Ad26.COV2.S recipients had higher spike-specific TCR breadth than placebo recipients (P = 0.0014).

The intended sense of this specimen's treatment or condition label: 19 received Ad26.COV2.S at low or high dose, single or two shots; 5 received placebo; per-sample allocation not given. For vaccine and placebo recipients, repertoires were sequenced using samples collected on day 63 after the first injection. Cohort 1b enrolled 25 to 30 adults aged 18-55 years at a single site in Boston, USA, between 29 July and 7 August 2020. Ad26.COV2.S was a replication-incompetent adenovirus type 26 vector expressing a prefusion-stabilized SARS-CoV-2 spike protein from the original Wuhan strain. Relative to germline, V is missing 2 bases and J is missing 4 bases, with 11 bases of the junction outside any gene match. Sequences MNHEY (CDR1) and SVGEGT (CDR2) are obtained from the germline V gene. The CDR3 runs 17 residues from the cysteine to the phenylalanine. This entry keeps only the CDR3 DNA: 51 bases, framed from base 1.

The chain was built from TRBV6-2 or TRBV6-3 and TRBJ2-7, and TRBD1 matches 10 of the central bases. Material: peripheral blood, obtained in a trial of Ad26.COV2.S vaccine versus placebo. The sequence was collected from a person between 18 and 60 years old who received the Ad26.COV2.S COVID-19 vaccine or a placebo. The CDR3 reads CASSYLSPGQGSYEQYF. The DNA sequence follows: TGTGCCAGCAGTTACCTTTCTCCGGGACAGGGGAGTTACGAGCAGTACTTC.